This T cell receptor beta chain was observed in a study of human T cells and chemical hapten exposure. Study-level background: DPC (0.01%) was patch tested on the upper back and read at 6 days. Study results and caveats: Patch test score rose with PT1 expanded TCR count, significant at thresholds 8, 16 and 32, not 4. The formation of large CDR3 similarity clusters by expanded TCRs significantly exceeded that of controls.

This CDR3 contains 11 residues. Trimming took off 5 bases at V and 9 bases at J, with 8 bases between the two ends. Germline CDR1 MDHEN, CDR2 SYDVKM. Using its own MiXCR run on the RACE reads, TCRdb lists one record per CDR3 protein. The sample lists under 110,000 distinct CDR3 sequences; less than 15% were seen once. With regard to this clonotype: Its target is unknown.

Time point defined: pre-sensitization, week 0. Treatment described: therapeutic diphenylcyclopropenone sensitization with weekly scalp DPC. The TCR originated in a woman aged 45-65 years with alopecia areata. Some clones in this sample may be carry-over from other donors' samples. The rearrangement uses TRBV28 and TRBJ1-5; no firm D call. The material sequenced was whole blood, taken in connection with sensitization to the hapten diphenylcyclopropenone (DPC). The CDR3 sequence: CASSDYRPQHF. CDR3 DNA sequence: TGTGCCAGCAGTGACTATCGGCCCCAGCATTTT.